These 18 T cell receptor beta chains originate from one sample sequenced in a study of blood T cell repertoires in COVID-19. Measured with immunoSEQ multiplex PCR; TCRdb has only the in-frame clones, and not every one. This table holds hundreds of thousands of clones, around 84% found once. The sequenced sample was peripheral blood. The receptors were gathered from an elderly woman with active or convalescent COVID-19.

This clone appeared a few times. The CDR3 loop is CASSQIGGKTGELFF. CDR3 bases: TGTGCCAGCAGCCAAATAGGGGGCAAAACCGGGGAGCTGTTTTTT. The rearrangement links TRBV14 to TRBJ2-2, with 7 bases aligning to TRBD1. V was clipped by 2 bases and J by 5 bases; unmatched bases: 5. This CDR3 spans 15 amino acids. Looked up from germline, CDR1 is SGHDN and CDR2 is FVKESK.

The V call is TRBV7-9, the J call TRBJ1-1; D remains unclear. Deletions cut 1 base from V and 0 bases from J, with 12 bases between. CDR3 size: 16 residues. Germline V gene sequence: CDR1 SEHNR, CDR2 FQNEAQ (reference sequence). The CDR3 region is CASSLDGRSMNTEAFF. In nucleotides, the CDR3 is TGTGCCAGCAGCTTAGATGGGAGGTCAATGAACACTGAAGCTTTCTTT. Together with reference TRBV7-9 and TRBJ1-1, the CDR3 gives the full variable domain: DTGVSQNPRHKITKRGQNVTFRCDPISEHNRLYWYRQTLGQGPEFLTYFQNEAQLEKSRLLSDRFSAERPKGSFSTLEIQRTEQGDSAMYLCASSLDGRSMNTEAFFGQGTRLTVV.

The V and J genes are TRBV7-2 and TRBJ2-5, with D maybe TRBD2 (5 bases). The CDR3 sequence is 16 residues long. Germline V gene lookup returns CDR1 SGHTA and CDR2 FQGNSA. Trimming stripped 0 bases from V and 4 bases from J, with 15 bases between. CDR3: CASSLARQGGRETQYF. CDR3 nucleotides: TGTGCCAGCAGCTTAGCGCGGCAAGGCGGGCGAGAGACCCAGTACTTC.

The chain joins TRBV27 to TRBJ2-1, with 10 bases matching TRBD2. The CDR3 is 16 amino acids. Germline V gene data show CDR1 as MNHEY and CDR2 as SMNVEV (reference sequence). The V gene end was trimmed by 5 bases and the J gene end by 4 bases; junction bases not matched to a gene: 8. CDR3 protein: CASSSSGRTIYNEQFF. CDR3 in DNA: TGTGCCAGCAGTAGTAGCGGGAGGACGATTTACAATGAGCAGTTCTTC.

The J gene is TRBJ2-1, the V gene TRBV20-1, with 7 bases that match TRBD1. The J segment lost 0 bases and the V segment lost 3 bases, leaving 5 bases of the junction unmatched. This CDR3 region has 15 residues. CDR1 and CDR2 from the germline V gene are DFQATT and SNEGSKA (reference sequence). CDR3 loop: CSASGDRSSYNEQFF. The CDR3 coding sequence is TGCAGTGCTAGTGGGGACAGAAGCTCCTACAATGAGCAGTTCTTC.

The rearrangement joins TRBV6-5 to TRBJ2-7; D gene unclear. V was pared by 6 bases and J by 5 bases, with 11 bases between. Germline values: CDR1 MNHEY, CDR2 SVGAGI. The CDR3 has 12 amino acids. CDR3 residues: CASRSTANEQYF. The CDR3 DNA reads TGTGCCAGCAGATCCACAGCAAACGAGCAGTACTTC.

This chain joins TRBV7-2 and TRBJ2-7; 11 bases are a match to TRBD1. Germline-derived CDR1 and CDR2 are SGHTA and FQGNSA. The V segment lost 1 base and the J segment 3 bases; nucleotides outside the gene matches: 2. The CDR3 runs to 15 residues. CDR3 residues: CASSLEGTGGYEQYF. The CDR3 DNA reads TGTGCCAGCAGCTTAGAGGGGACAGGGGGCTACGAGCAGTACTTC.

V usage is TRBV9 and J usage is TRBJ2-1, with D tentatively TRBD1 (6 bases). The CDR3 runs to 16 residues. V gave up 10 bases and J gave up 0 bases, with 20 bases separating them. The germline V gene encodes CDR1 SGDLS and CDR2 YYNGEE. The DNA of the CDR3 is TGTGCCGGAAGGGGGAAGCAGGGCCGCTCCTACAATGAGCAGTTCTTC. Translation: CAGRGKQGRSYNEQFF.

The chain links TRBV4-1 to TRBJ2-3; D possibly corresponds to TRBD2 (5 bases). This CDR3 contains 16 residues. V was clipped by 0 bases and J by 2 bases, with 12 bases between them. Germline CDR1 reads MGHRA; CDR2 reads YSYEKL. The CDR3 bases are TGCGCCAGCAGCCAAGATGGGAGCAGCTTCACAGATACGCAGTATTTT. This translates into CASSQDGSSFTDTQYF.

The chain joins TRBV5-1 to TRBJ2-1, with 8 bases matching TRBD1. The CDR3 is 15 residues long. Per the germline V gene, CDR1 is SGHRS and CDR2 is YFSETQ. V lost 4 bases, J lost 12 bases, and 15 bases stayed unmatched. This chain's CDR3 is CASSAEQGGSTGQFF. The DNA for the CDR3 is TGCGCCAGCAGCGCCGAACAGGGGGGTAGCACTGGGCAGTTCTTC.

The chain links TRBV6-6 to TRBJ1-2; D not certain. Trimming took 10 bases from V and 4 from J, leaving 16 bases between them. This CDR3 is built from 13 residues. The germline V gene has CDR1 MNHNY and CDR2 SVGAGI (reference sequence). CDR3 in amino acids: CATMTTRSYGYTF. CDR3 DNA sequence: TGTGCCACGATGACGACTCGGAGCTATGGCTACACCTTC.

The J gene is TRBJ2-3, the V gene TRBV6-2 or TRBV6-3; 9 bases line up with TRBD2. Germline CDR1 and CDR2: MNHEY and SVGEGT. J gave up 4 bases and V 3 bases, and 8 bases lay outside the gene matches. The length of the CDR3 is 16 residues. The CDR3 DNA reads TGTGCCAGCAGTTATAGCGGGAGTCATTCACCAGATACGCAGTATTTT. This sequence encodes CASSYSGSHSPDTQYF.

The gene calls are TRBV25-1 and TRBJ1-1; TRBD1 is a possible D gene (5 bases). The CDR3 totals 12 residues. Trimming left V 3 bases short and J 11 bases short, with 13 bases between. Per germline, CDR1 MGHDK and CDR2 SYGVNS. This chain's CDR3 is CASSDDSGGAFF. CDR3 bases: TGTGCCAGCAGTGATGACTCCGGGGGGGCTTTCTTT. Variable domain in full (rest from reference TRBV25-1 and TRBJ1-1): EADIYQTPRYLVIGTGKKITLECSQTMGHDKMYWYQQDPGMELHLIHYSYGVNSTEKGDLSSESTVSRIRTEHFPLTLESARPSHTSQYLCASSDDSGGAFFGQGTRLTVV.

The rearrangement uses TRBV11-3 and TRBJ2-3; D is unresolved. Germline assignment: CDR1 SGHNT and CDR2 YENEEA. The CDR3 spans 14 residues. V was shortened by 3 bases and J by 2 bases, with 9 bases between the two germline ends. CDR3 amino acids: CASSFAQFTDTQYF. CDR3 bases: TGTGCCAGCAGCTTCGCACAGTTCACAGATACGCAGTATTTT.

This clone was seen a few times. Mismatch with germline at one junction end may stem from a read error. The chain is built from TRBV27 and TRBJ2-7; tentative D call: TRBD2 (6 bases). Germline V gives CDR1 MNHEY, CDR2 SMNVEV (reference sequence). The CDR3 runs to 10 residues. For the CDR3, the DNA is TGTGCCAGCAGTTCCCCGGGAGTAACCTTC. It is translated as CASSSPGVTF.

In this sample, this clone turned up once. This CDR3 is also generated by other DNA sequences in the sample. The genes are TRBV5-1 and TRBJ2-1, with 10 bases that match TRBD2. The CDR3 sequence is 14 residues long. V was pared by 0 bases and J by 6 bases, with 0 bases of the junction left unmatched. Germline assignment: CDR1 SGHRS and CDR2 YFSETQ. The CDR3 DNA is TGCGCCAGCAGCTTGGGGACTAGCGGCAATGAGCAGTTCTTC. Protein: CASSLGTSGNEQFF. Combining the CDR3 with reference TRBV5-1 and TRBJ2-1 gives the whole variable domain KAGVTQTPRYLIKTRGQQVTLSCSPISGHRSVSWYQQTPGQGLQFLFEYFSETQRNKGNFPGRFSGRQFSNSRSEMNVSTLELGDSALYLCASSLGTSGNEQFFGPGTRLTVL.

The V and J genes are TRBV6-2 or TRBV6-3 and TRBJ1-1, with 8 bases aligning to TRBD1. This CDR3 contains 17 residues. In germline, CDR1 is MNHEY, CDR2 SVGEGT. Losses at the gene ends were 0 bases for V and 10 bases for J; bases not matched to a gene: 16. Here the CDR3 reads CASSYSYSSQGASVAFF. CDR3 DNA sequence: TGTGCCAGCAGTTACTCTTACTCGTCGCAGGGGGCATCGGTAGCTTTCTTT.

The chain couples TRBV10-3 to TRBJ1-1; 11 nucleotides line up with TRBD1. The CDR3 loop spans 15 amino acids. CDR1 and CDR2 from the germline V gene are ENHRY and SYGVKD. V shed 4 bases and J 6 bases; nucleotides not matched to a gene: 7. The CDR3 sequence is CAISAGTGGSPEAFF. For the CDR3, the DNA is TGTGCCATCAGTGCGGGGACAGGGGGGTCGCCTGAAGCTTTCTTT.